These 27 T cell receptor beta chains share one sample of origin, sequenced in a study of T-cell reconstitution after alpha-beta-depleted transplantation in children. Unique molecular identifiers tagged the TCRbeta library. TCRdb ran MiXCR on the PCR reads and lists one entry per CDR3 protein. This sample has around 380,000 distinct CDR3 sequences, with about a tenth found just once. The sequencing used PBMCs from the stem cell graft donor, collected from the stem cell graft. The receptors stem from a human donor who donated a stem cell graft to a child with acute myeloid leukemia.

V usage is TRBV7-6 and J usage is TRBJ2-5, with D possibly matching TRBD1 (5 bases). The germline CDR1 and CDR2 sequences are SGHVS and FNYEAQ. The CDR3 is 16 amino acids. V lost 1 base to trimming and J lost 7 bases, with 19 bases between them. The CDR3 region has the DNA TGTGCCAGCAGCTTAGAGGGTCTTCGGCAGGGTGGGACCCAGTACTTC. Amino acid sequence: CASSLEGLRQGGTQYF.

This clonotype turned up a few times. This chain joins TRBV5-4 and TRBJ2-5, with 8 bases aligning to TRBD1. The V segment lost 6 bases and the J segment 5 bases; nucleotides outside the gene matches: 9. The CDR3 totals 14 residues. Germline loops: CDR1 SGHNT, CDR2 YYREEE (reference sequence). The CDR3 region has the DNA TGTGCCAGCACCCAGCAGGGGGCGGGGGAGACCCAGTACTTC. This sequence encodes CASTQQGAGETQYF.

This chain uses TRBV29-1 with TRBJ1-2, with D unresolved. CDR1 and CDR2 (germline): SQVTM, ANQGSEA. CDR3 length: 10 residues. The V and J ends lost 5 bases and 10 bases respectively, with 11 bases between them. The CDR3 spells CSVSGPFYTF. CDR3 DNA: TGCAGCGTTTCAGGACCCTTCTACACCTTC. The complete variable domain, with remaining parts taken from reference TRBV29-1 and TRBJ1-2, reads SAVISQKPSRDICQRGTSLTIQCQVDSQVTMMFWYRQQPGQSLTLIATANQGSEATYESGFVIDKFPISRPNLTFSTLTVSNMSPEDSSIYLCSVSGPFYTFGSGTRLTVV.

The chain carries TRBV5-1 and TRBJ2-4, with D possibly matching TRBD1 (7 bases). The germline V and J ends were trimmed by 4 bases and 2 bases, with 16 bases remaining between them. Germline values: CDR1 SGHRS, CDR2 YFSETQ. The CDR3 contains 16 residues. This CDR3 is CASSGRTGQTKNIQYF. DNA of the CDR3: TGCGCCAGCAGCGGGAGGACGGGACAGACCAAAAACATTCAGTACTTC.

This clonotype has more than one count but fewer than ten. The V gene is TRBV6-5, the J gene TRBJ2-3; D is undetermined. Per the germline V gene, CDR1 is MNHEY and CDR2 is SVGAGI. This CDR3 has 13 residues. V dropped 5 bases and J dropped 1 base, with 7 bases sitting between them. In nucleotides, the CDR3 is TGTGCCAGCAGTACCACGGGCACAGATACGCAGTATTTT. It translates to CASSTTGTDTQYF.

This clonotype has a count of ten or more. V usage is TRBV29-1 and J usage is TRBJ2-1; either TRBD1 or TRBD2 may fit D (5 bases each). Germline loops: CDR1 SQVTM, CDR2 ANQGSEA. V was pared by 7 bases and J by 6 bases, with 19 bases between. This CDR3 region has 14 residues. This CDR3 reads CSASSWDLPNEQFF. CDR3 nucleotides: TGCAGCGCCTCCAGCTGGGACCTCCCCAATGAGCAGTTCTTC.

There are a few counts of this clonotype. The genes are TRBV20-1 and TRBJ2-6, with D unclear. Trimming left V 0 bases short and J 4 bases short, with 1 base between. Per the germline V gene, CDR1 is DFQATT and CDR2 is SNEGSKA (reference sequence). The CDR3 is made up of 12 amino acids. The CDR3 region is CSAREGANVLTF. In nucleotides, the CDR3 is TGCAGTGCTAGAGAAGGGGCCAACGTCCTGACTTTC.

The J gene is TRBJ2-7, the V gene TRBV5-1; 11 bases align to TRBD1. V gave up 0 bases and J gave up 7 bases; unmatched junction bases: 6. Germline values: CDR1 SGHRS, CDR2 YFSETQ. The CDR3 runs 15 residues. The CDR3 loop reads CASSLEGQGAQEQYF. The CDR3 region has the DNA TGCGCCAGCAGCTTGGAAGGACAGGGGGCGCAAGAGCAGTACTTC.

This clonotype was seen more than once but under ten times. J is TRBJ2-5 and V is TRBV7-9, with 7 positions matching TRBD1. Germline V gene sequence: CDR1 SEHNR, CDR2 FQNEAQ (reference sequence). The CDR3 length is 16 residues. V shed 0 bases and J 5 bases; nucleotides not matched to a gene: 9. The CDR3 reads CASSLAKTGLGETQYF. CDR3 DNA: TGTGCCAGCAGCTTAGCGAAGACAGGGCTCGGGGAGACCCAGTACTTC.

This clonotype was seen more than once but under ten times. This chain links TRBV7-9 with TRBJ2-3; tentatively, D is TRBD1 or TRBD2 (5 bases each). Germline V gives CDR1 SEHNR, CDR2 FQNEAQ (reference sequence). This CDR3 has 15 residues. Trimming left V 2 bases short and J 10 bases short, with 19 bases between. CDR3 in amino acids: CASSLPQSYGGAQYF. The CDR3 DNA sequence: TGTGCCAGCAGCTTACCCCAATCTTATGGGGGAGCGCAGTATTTT.

This clonotype came up many times. CDR3: CASSLREAYNEQFF. DNA for the CDR3: TGTGCCAGCAGCCTCAGGGAGGCCTACAATGAGCAGTTCTTC. The chain uses TRBV5-6 and TRBJ2-1; TRBD2 is a possible D gene (6 bases). The CDR3 has 14 residues. The ends were cut back, 4 bases at V and 2 bases at J, with 10 bases in the middle. Germline V gene sequence: CDR1 SGHDT, CDR2 YYEEEE.

About this clonotype: Since a much larger clone is just one base distant, this may be a read error. This sequence joins TRBV5-1 and TRBJ2-6, with D possibly TRBD1 on 5 matching bases. CDR3 size: 13 residues. The V gene's germline CDR1 is SGHRS and CDR2 YFSETQ. The CDR3 DNA follows: TGCGCCAGCTTCGAACCTGGGGCCAACGGCCTGACTTTC. This sequence encodes CASFEPGANGLTF.

This clonotype has just a few counts. The gene calls are TRBV12-3 or TRBV12-4 and TRBJ2-1; the match to TRBD2 covers 7 bases. The CDR3 consists of 16 residues. J gave up 4 bases and V 7 bases, and 13 bases lay outside the gene matches. The CDR3 sequence: CASTKGRAGEYNEQFF. The CDR3, as DNA: TGTGCCAGCACCAAAGGACGGGCGGGAGAGTACAATGAGCAGTTCTTC.

This clonotype was seen a few times. The CDR3 DNA reads as TGTGCCAGCAGTTACAGAGTATCGCCCCAGCATTTT. Translated: CASSYRVSPQHF. V and J are TRBV6-2 or TRBV6-3 and TRBJ1-5; D remains ambiguous. Trimming removed 2 bases from V and 9 bases from J, with 8 bases in between. In germline, CDR1 is MNHEY, CDR2 SVGEGT. This CDR3 contains 12 residues.

This clonotype occurred many times. The chain couples TRBV12-3 or TRBV12-4 to TRBJ2-5; TRBD2 agrees at 7 bases. With V trimmed by 5 bases and J by 5 bases, 8 bases remained unmatched. The CDR3 length is 14 residues. The CDR3 spells CASSTAGTTETQYF. In nucleotides, the CDR3 is TGTGCCAGCAGTACCGCCGGGACTACGGAGACCCAGTACTTC.

The sample holds a few counts of this clonotype. The chain combines TRBV29-1 with TRBJ1-2; possible D gene TRBD1, 5 bases. This CDR3 is built from 12 residues. Germline V gene lookup returns CDR1 SQVTM and CDR2 ANQGSEA. V lost 6 bases and J 3 bases, leaving 11 bases between the germline ends. The CDR3 bases are TGCAGCGTATTCCAACAGGACTATGGCTACACCTTC. The encoded protein is CSVFQQDYGYTF.

The chain joins TRBV13 to TRBJ1-6; D is undetermined. Germline CDR1 reads PRHDT; CDR2 reads FYEKMQ (reference sequence). Trimming stripped 2 bases from V and 6 bases from J, with 14 bases between. The CDR3 has 16 residues. The DNA of the CDR3 is TGTGCCAGCAGCTTACCGGGCCCCGATGGTAATTCACCCCTCCACTTT. Its translation is CASSLPGPDGNSPLHF.

In this sample, this clonotype turned up a few times. The chain carries TRBV20-1 and TRBJ1-2; no definite D call. The CDR3 extends over 13 amino acids. CDR1 and CDR2 (germline): DFQATT, SNEGSKA (reference sequence). Trimming left V 0 bases short and J 4 bases short, with 9 bases between. The chain's CDR3 is CSARETVGYGYTF. The CDR3 coding sequence is TGCAGTGCTAGAGAAACAGTGGGCTATGGCTACACCTTC.

This clonotype has at least ten counts. The chain uses TRBV4-3 and TRBJ2-5; TRBD1 matches 10 bases. Germline CDR1 reads LGHNA; CDR2 reads YSLEER. V was clipped by 1 base and J by 5 bases; unmatched bases: 10. The CDR3 has 17 amino acids. CDR3: CASSQGDRGEFGETQYF. The CDR3 bases are TGCGCCAGCAGCCAAGGGGACAGGGGAGAGTTTGGGGAGACCCAGTACTTC.

This clonotype was recorded many times. The J gene is TRBJ2-1, the V gene TRBV7-9; D is possibly TRBD2 (5 bases). V was cut by 6 bases and J by 0 bases, with 12 bases left in between. Per germline, CDR1 SEHNR and CDR2 FQNEAQ (reference sequence). The CDR3 extends over 15 amino acids. In DNA, the CDR3 is TGTGCCAGCAGTCGGAGCGGCAGCTCCTACAATGAGCAGTTCTTC. Translating gives CASSRSGSSYNEQFF. Filled out from reference TRBV7-9 and TRBJ2-1, the complete variable domain reads DTGVSQNPRHKITKRGQNVTFRCDPISEHNRLYWYRQTLGQGPEFLTYFQNEAQLEKSRLLSDRFSAERPKGSFSTLEIQRTEQGDSAMYLCASSRSGSSYNEQFFGPGTRLTVL.

V and J are TRBV6-2 or TRBV6-3 and TRBJ2-2, with 8 bases identical to TRBD2. Germline V gene sequence: CDR1 MNHEY, CDR2 SVGEGT. This CDR3 is 15 amino acids long. V was clipped by 5 bases and J by 4 bases; unmatched bases: 6. CDR3 nucleotides: TGTGCCAGCAGTATACTAGCGGAACTCACCGGGGAGCTGTTTTTT. It is translated as CASSILAELTGELFF.

The table lists this clonotype with many counts. The gene calls are TRBV7-8 and TRBJ2-3, with D possibly being TRBD2 (7 bases). V lost 3 bases, J lost 1 base, and 11 bases lay in between. This CDR3 has 15 residues. Germline V CDR1 and CDR2: SGHVS, FQNEAQ. The DNA of the CDR3 is TGTGCCAGCAGCTTGGGGGGGGCTGGCACAGATACGCAGTATTTT. Its translation is CASSLGGAGTDTQYF.

This clonotype has just a few counts. The chain employs TRBV5-5 and TRBJ2-3; D is unresolved. Looked up from germline, CDR1 is SGHKS and CDR2 is YYEKEE (reference sequence). V lost 1 base to trimming and J lost 1 base, with 10 bases between them. CDR3 size: 15 residues. CDR3 in amino acids: CASSLYGRGTDTQYF. The DNA for the CDR3 is TGTGCCAGCAGCTTGTACGGGCGCGGCACAGATACGCAGTATTTT.

This clonotype was seen only a few times. The chain combines TRBV11-2 with TRBJ2-5; 11 nucleotides agree with TRBD2. The CDR3 totals 17 residues. Per the germline V gene, CDR1 is SGHAT and CDR2 is FQNNGV. The junction had 10 bases not matched to a gene; V was cut back by 2 bases and J by 5 bases. The CDR3 DNA reads as TGTGCCAGCAGCTTAACTAGCGGGAGCACGATCACGGAGACCCAGTACTTC. Residues: CASSLTSGSTITETQYF.

This clonotype was detected only a few times. CDR3 sequence: CSAYLNRDSGNTIYF. The CDR3 nucleotides are TGCAGTGCTTATTTGAACAGGGACTCTGGAAACACCATATATTTT. This chain uses TRBV20-1 with TRBJ1-3; the D gene is possibly TRBD1 (6 bases). Trimming took 5 bases from V and 0 from J, leaving 14 bases between them. Germline assignment: CDR1 DFQATT and CDR2 SNEGSKA (reference sequence). The CDR3 covers 15 residues.

V is TRBV29-1 and J is TRBJ2-3, with 10 bases that match TRBD2. V lost 6 bases to trimming and J lost 4 bases; unmatched junction nucleotides: 4. Germline-derived CDR1 and CDR2 are SQVTM and ANQGSEA. This CDR3 has 13 residues. The CDR3 DNA reads as TGCAGCGTCACCGGGACTAGCGCAGATACGCAGTATTTT. Its protein product is CSVTGTSADTQYF.

This clonotype was detected a few times. V usage is TRBV20-1 and J usage is TRBJ2-1; 8 bases match TRBD2. V was clipped by 0 bases and J by 7 bases; unmatched bases: 11. Per germline, CDR1 DFQATT and CDR2 SNEGSKA (reference sequence). This CDR3 contains 16 residues. The DNA for the CDR3 is TGCAGTGCTAGAGATCTTCGGAGCGGGAGTGGAAATGAGCAGTTCTTC. This encodes CSARDLRSGSGNEQFF.